A single sample gave rise to the 9 T cell receptor beta chains below, sequenced in a study of blood T cell repertoires in COVID-19. TCRdb's copy holds only in-frame clones and misses some; the assay was immunoSEQ multiplex PCR. The table has 130,000 to 150,000 clones, roughly 80% seen once. The material sequenced was peripheral blood. Receptor source: a woman older than 75 with acute or convalescent COVID-19.

The rearrangement joins TRBV19 to TRBJ2-3; TRBD1 agrees at 7 bases. Germline V CDR1 and CDR2: LNHDA, SQIVND (reference sequence). The CDR3 extends over 13 amino acids. Trimming at V came to 11 bases and at J to 0 bases, leaving 5 bases not matched to a gene. The CDR3 sequence is CAGRDSSTDTQYF. As DNA, the CDR3 is TGTGCCGGTCGGGACAGCAGCACAGATACGCAGTATTTT.

The chain combines TRBV21-1 with TRBJ1-5; no DNA check was done on the table's D call, TRBD1. TRBV21-1 is noted as a pseudogene. The CDR3 contains 15 residues. CDR3: CASSRGRGSNQPQHF. For the CDR3, the DNA is TGTGCCAGCAGCAGAGGAAGGGGAAGCAATCAGCCCCAGCATTTT.

The V and J genes are TRBV7-6 and TRBJ1-2, with D maybe TRBD1 (5 bases). Per germline, CDR1 SGHVS and CDR2 FNYEAQ. V lost 4 bases to trimming and J lost 3 bases, with 9 bases between them. This CDR3 has 13 amino acids. The CDR3 nucleotides read TGTGCCAGCAGCTCCGCAGGGTACTATGGCTACACCTTC. Residues: CASSSAGYYGYTF.

The rearrangement joins TRBV18 to TRBJ1-4; 9 positions agree with TRBD1. This CDR3 spans 15 amino acids. In germline, CDR1 is KGHSH, CDR2 LQKENI. J was trimmed by 2 bases and V by 2 bases; bases with no gene match: 0. The CDR3 DNA sequence: TGTGCCAGCTCACCAGGGACAGGGACTAATGAAAAACTGTTTTTT. Translation: CASSPGTGTNEKLFF.

A single count supports this clone. The chain is built from TRBV9 and TRBJ2-5, with TRBD1 as a possible D gene (7 bases). In germline, CDR1 is SGDLS, CDR2 YYNGEE. V lost 2 bases and J 0 bases, leaving 11 bases between the germline ends. The CDR3 extends over 15 amino acids. The CDR3 region has the DNA TGTGCCAGCAGCGTGCAGGGGGGCTACCAAGAGACCCAGTACTTC. It encodes CASSVQGGYQETQYF.

This chain connects TRBV18 to TRBJ1-2, with TRBD1 as a possible D gene (5 bases). The V gene's germline CDR1 is KGHSH and CDR2 LQKENI. V gave up 3 bases and J gave up 4 bases, with 18 bases separating them. CDR3 size: 16 residues. CDR3 amino acids: CASSPTPPVGGYGYTF. The DNA of the CDR3 is TGTGCCAGCTCACCGACACCTCCGGTGGGGGGCTATGGCTACACCTTC.

This clone was recorded once. The rearrangement uses TRBV7-9 and TRBJ2-7, with D tentatively TRBD1 (5 bases). The V gene's germline CDR1 is SEHNR and CDR2 FQNEAQ (reference sequence). CDR3 length: 15 residues. Trimming left V 0 bases short and J 5 bases short, with 14 bases between. The CDR3 sequence is CASSLAGLVLNEQYF. The CDR3 DNA reads as TGTGCCAGCAGCTTAGCGGGGCTCGTCCTTAACGAGCAGTACTTC.

This chain links TRBV5-6 with TRBJ1-4; the D gene is possibly TRBD1 (5 bases). The ends were cut back, 3 bases at V and 0 bases at J, with 12 bases in the middle. The germline V gene encodes CDR1 SGHDT and CDR2 YYEEEE. The CDR3 spans 16 residues. The DNA for the CDR3 is TGTGCCAGCAGCTGGGCGGGACTAACAACTAATGAAAAACTGTTTTTT. Translated, it gives CASSWAGLTTNEKLFF.

This clone was counted a few times. CDR3 residues: CATSEVGNQPQHF. The CDR3, as DNA: TGTGCCACCAGCGAGGTAGGCAATCAGCCCCAGCATTTT. The chain couples TRBV15 to TRBJ1-5; D is uncertain. From germline, CDR1 is LNHNV and CDR2 YYDKDF (reference sequence). V was pared by 5 bases and J by 2 bases, with 7 bases between. The CDR3 runs to 13 residues.